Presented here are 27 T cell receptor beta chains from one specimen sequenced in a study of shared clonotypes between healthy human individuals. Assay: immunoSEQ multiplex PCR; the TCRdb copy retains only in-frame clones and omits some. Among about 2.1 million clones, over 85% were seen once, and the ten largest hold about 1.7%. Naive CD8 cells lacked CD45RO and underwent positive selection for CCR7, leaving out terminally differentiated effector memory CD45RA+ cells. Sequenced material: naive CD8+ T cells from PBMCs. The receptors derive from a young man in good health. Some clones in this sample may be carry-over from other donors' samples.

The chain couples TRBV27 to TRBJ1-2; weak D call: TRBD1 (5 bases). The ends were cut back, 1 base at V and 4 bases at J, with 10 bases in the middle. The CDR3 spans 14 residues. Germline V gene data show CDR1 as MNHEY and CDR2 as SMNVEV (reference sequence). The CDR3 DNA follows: TGTGCCAGCAGTTTATTTCCAGGGACCTATGGCTACACCTTC. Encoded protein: CASSLFPGTYGYTF.

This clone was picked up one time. The CDR3 loop is CASSSPTGINTEAFF. The DNA for the CDR3 is TGTGCCAGCAGCTCCCCGACAGGGATTAACACTGAAGCTTTCTTT. The chain links TRBV9 to TRBJ1-1; 7 nucleotides line up with TRBD1. CDR3 size: 15 residues. The germline gives CDR1 SGDLS, CDR2 YYNGEE. Trimming took 4 bases from V and 2 from J; bases not matched to a gene: 8.

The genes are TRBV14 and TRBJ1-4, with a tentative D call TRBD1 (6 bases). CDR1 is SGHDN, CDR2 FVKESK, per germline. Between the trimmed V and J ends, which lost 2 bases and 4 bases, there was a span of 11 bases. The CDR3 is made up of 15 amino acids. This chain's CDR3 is CASSQRTAINEKLFF. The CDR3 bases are TGTGCCAGCAGCCAAAGGACAGCCATTAATGAAAAACTGTTTTTT.

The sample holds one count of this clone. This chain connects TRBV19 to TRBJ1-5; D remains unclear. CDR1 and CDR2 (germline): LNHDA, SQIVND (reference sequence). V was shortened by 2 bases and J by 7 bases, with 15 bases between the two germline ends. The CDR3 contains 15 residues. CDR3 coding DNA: TGTGCCAGTAGTATATTTGAGGGTGGCTTGCAGCCCCAGCATTTT. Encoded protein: CASSIFEGGLQPQHF.

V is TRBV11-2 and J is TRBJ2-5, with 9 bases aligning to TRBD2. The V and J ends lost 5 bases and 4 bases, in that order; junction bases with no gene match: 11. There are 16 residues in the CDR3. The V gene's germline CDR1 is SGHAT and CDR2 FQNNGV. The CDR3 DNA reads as TGTGCCAGCAGCCCCGCCGTGCTAGCGGGACGAGAGACCCAGTACTTC. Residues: CASSPAVLAGRETQYF.

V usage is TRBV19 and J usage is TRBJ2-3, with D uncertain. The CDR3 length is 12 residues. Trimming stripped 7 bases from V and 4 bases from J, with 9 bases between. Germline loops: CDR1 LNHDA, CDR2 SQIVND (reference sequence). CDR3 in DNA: TGTGCCAGTATGGGTCTCCCAGATACGCAGTATTTT. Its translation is CASMGLPDTQYF.

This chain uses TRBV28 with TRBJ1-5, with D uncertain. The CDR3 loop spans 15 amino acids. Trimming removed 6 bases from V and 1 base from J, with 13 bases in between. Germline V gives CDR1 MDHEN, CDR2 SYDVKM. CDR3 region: CASRPRVGSNQPQHF. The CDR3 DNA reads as TGTGCCAGCAGACCAAGGGTGGGGAGCAATCAGCCCCAGCATTTT.

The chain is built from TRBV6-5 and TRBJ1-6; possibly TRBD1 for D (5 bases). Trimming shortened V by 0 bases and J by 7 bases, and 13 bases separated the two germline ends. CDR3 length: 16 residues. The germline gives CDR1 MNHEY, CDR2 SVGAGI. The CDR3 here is CASSYSKGHLNSPLHF. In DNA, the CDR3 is TGTGCCAGCAGTTACTCGAAGGGGCACCTGAATTCACCCCTCCACTTT.

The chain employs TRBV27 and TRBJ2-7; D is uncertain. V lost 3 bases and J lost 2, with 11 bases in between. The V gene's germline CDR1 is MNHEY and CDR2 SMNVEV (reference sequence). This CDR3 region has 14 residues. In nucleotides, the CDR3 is TGTGCCAGCAGTTTCGGGCCAGTTCCCTACGAGCAGTACTTC. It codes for CASSFGPVPYEQYF.

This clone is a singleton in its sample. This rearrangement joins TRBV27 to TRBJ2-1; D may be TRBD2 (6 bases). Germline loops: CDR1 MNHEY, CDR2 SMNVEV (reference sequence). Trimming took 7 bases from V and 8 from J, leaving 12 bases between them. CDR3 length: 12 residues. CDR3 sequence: CASISIADEQFF. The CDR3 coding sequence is TGTGCCAGCATTTCGATAGCGGATGAGCAGTTCTTC.

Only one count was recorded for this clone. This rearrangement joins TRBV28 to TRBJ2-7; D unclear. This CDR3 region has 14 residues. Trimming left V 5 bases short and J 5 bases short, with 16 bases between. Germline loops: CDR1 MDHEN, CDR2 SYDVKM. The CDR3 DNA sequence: TGTGCCAGCAGTCTGGTTCCCTCTGGGGACGAGCAGTACTTC. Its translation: CASSLVPSGDEQYF. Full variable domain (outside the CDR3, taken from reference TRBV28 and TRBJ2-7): DVKVTQSSRYLVKRTGEKVFLECVQDMDHENMFWYRQDPGLGLRLIYFSYDVKMKEKGDIPEGYSVSREKKERFSLILESASTNQTSMYLCASSLVPSGDEQYFGPGTRLTVT.

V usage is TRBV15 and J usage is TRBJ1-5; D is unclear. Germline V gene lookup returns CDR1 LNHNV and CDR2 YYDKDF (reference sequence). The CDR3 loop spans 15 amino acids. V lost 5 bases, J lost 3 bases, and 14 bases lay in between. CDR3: CATSPGRGINQPQHF. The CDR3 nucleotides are TGTGCCACCAGCCCCGGGAGAGGCATCAATCAGCCCCAGCATTTT.

The CDR3 DNA follows: TGTGCCAGCAGCCAAGAGAGCCTAGCGGGAAATCCTCGGGCAGATACGCAGTATTTT. It is translated as CASSQESLAGNPRADTQYF. J is TRBJ2-3 and V is TRBV4-2; 9 bases fit TRBD2. The ends lost 0 bases at V and 4 bases at J; junction bases unmatched: 14. Germline loops: CDR1 LGHNA, CDR2 YNFKEQ. CDR3 length: 19 amino acids.

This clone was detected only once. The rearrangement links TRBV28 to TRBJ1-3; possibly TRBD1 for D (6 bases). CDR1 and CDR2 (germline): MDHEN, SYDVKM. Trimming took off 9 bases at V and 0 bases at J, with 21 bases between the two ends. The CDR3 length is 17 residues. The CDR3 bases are TGTGCCAGTAAAACCAAAAACAGGGCCCTCTCTGGAAACACCATATATTTT. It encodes CASKTKNRALSGNTIYF.

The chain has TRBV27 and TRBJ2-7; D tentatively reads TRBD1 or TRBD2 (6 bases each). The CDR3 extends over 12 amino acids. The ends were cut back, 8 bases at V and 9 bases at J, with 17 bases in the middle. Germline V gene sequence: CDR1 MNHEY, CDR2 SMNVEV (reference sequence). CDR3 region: CASGPGGYGQYF. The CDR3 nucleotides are TGTGCCAGCGGCCCCGGGGGCTATGGGCAGTACTTC.

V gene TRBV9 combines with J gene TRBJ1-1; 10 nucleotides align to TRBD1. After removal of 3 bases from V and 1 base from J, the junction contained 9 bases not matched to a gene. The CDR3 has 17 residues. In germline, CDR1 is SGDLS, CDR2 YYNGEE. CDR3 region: CASSGRDRGLWNTEAFF. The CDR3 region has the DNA TGTGCCAGCAGCGGCCGGGACAGGGGCCTGTGGAACACTGAAGCTTTCTTT.

For the CDR3, the DNA is TGTGCCAGCAGGGAGGTTGGGGGCCTCTACGAGCAGTACTTC. It specifies CASREVGGLYEQYF. The chain is built from TRBV2 and TRBJ2-7; tentatively, D is TRBD1 (6 bases). Germline CDR1 reads SNHLY; CDR2 reads FYNNEI. V lost 6 bases, J lost 3 bases, and 15 bases lay in between. The CDR3 is 14 amino acids. Complete variable domain (other parts from reference TRBV2 and TRBJ2-7): EPEVTQTPSHQVTQMGQEVILRCVPISNHLYFYWYRQILGQKVEFLVSFYNNEISEKSEIFDDQFSVERPDGSNFTLKIRSTKLEDSAMYFCASREVGGLYEQYFGPGTRLTVT.

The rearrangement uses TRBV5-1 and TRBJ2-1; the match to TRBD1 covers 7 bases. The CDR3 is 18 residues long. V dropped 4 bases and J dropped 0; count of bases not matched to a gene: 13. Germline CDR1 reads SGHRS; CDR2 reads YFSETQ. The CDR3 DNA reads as TGCGCCAGCAGCCTCGCGATCACGGGACAGAGCTCCTACAATGAGCAGTTCTTC. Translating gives CASSLAITGQSSYNEQFF. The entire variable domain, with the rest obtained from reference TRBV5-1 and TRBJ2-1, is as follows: KAGVTQTPRYLIKTRGQQVTLSCSPISGHRSVSWYQQTPGQGLQFLFEYFSETQRNKGNFPGRFSGRQFSNSRSEMNVSTLELGDSALYLCASSLAITGQSSYNEQFFGPGTRLTVL.

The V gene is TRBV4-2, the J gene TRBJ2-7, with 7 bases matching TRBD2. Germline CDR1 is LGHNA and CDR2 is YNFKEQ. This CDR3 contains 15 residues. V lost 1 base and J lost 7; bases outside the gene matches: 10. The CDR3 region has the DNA TGTGCCAGCAGCCAAGTTCTAGCGGAGGGCGCTGAGCAGTACTTC. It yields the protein CASSQVLAEGAEQYF.

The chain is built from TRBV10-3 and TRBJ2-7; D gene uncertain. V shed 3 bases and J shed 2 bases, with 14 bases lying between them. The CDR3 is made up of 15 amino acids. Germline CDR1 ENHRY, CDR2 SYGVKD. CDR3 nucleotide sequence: TGTGCCATCAGTGAAGGACCATCCCGACCCTACGAGCAGTACTTC. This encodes CAISEGPSRPYEQYF.

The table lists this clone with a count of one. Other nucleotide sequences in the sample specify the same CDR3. The CDR3 reads CASSFSNQPQHF. CDR3 nucleotides: TGTGCCAGTAGTTTCAGTAATCAGCCCCAGCATTTT. This rearrangement joins TRBV19 to TRBJ1-5; the D is unclear. This CDR3 spans 12 amino acids. Germline loops: CDR1 LNHDA, CDR2 SQIVND (reference sequence). Trimming left V 5 bases short and J 4 bases short, with 6 bases between.

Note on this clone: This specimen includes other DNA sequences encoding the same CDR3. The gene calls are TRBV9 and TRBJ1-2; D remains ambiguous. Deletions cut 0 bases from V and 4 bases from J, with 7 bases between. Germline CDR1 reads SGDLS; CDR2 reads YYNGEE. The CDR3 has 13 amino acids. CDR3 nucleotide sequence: TGTGCCAGCAGCGTAGGTAGTTCCTATGGCTACACCTTC. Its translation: CASSVGSSYGYTF.

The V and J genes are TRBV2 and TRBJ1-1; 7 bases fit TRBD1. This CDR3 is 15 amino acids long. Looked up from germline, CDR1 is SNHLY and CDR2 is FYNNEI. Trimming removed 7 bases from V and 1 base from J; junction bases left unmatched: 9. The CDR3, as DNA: TGTGCCAGCATCCCGGAGGCAGGGGGGAACACTGAAGCTTTCTTT. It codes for CASIPEAGGNTEAFF.

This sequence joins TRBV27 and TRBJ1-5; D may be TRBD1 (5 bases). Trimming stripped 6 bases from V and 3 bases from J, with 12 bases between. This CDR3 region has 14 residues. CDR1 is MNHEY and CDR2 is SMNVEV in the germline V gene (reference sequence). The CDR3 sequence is CASSRGGNNQPQHF. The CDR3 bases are TGTGCCAGCAGCCGCGGGGGAAACAATCAGCCCCAGCATTTT.

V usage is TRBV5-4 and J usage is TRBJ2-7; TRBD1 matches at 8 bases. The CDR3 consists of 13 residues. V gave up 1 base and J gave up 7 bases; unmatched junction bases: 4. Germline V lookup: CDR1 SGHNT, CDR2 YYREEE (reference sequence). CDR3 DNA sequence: TGTGCCAGCAGCTTGCAGGGGGCGCGGGAGCAGTACTTC. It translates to CASSLQGAREQYF.

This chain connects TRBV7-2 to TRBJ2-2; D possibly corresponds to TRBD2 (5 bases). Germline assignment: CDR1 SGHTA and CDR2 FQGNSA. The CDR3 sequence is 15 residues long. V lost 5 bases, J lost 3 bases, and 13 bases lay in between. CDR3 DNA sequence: TGTGCCAGCAGCCTCATTTGGGGAGACACCGGGGAGCTGTTTTTT. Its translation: CASSLIWGDTGELFF.

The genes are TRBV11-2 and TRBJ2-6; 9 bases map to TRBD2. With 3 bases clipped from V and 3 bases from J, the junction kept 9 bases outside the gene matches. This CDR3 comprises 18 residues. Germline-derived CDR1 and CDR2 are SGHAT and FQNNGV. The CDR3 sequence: CASSFGLATSGGANVLTF. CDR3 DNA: TGTGCCAGCAGCTTCGGACTAGCGACCTCTGGTGGGGCCAACGTCCTGACTTTC.